The 14 T cell receptor beta chains below were found in one sample sequenced in a study of T cell responses to AZD1222 COVID-19 vaccine. Libraries were prepared by immunoSEQ multiplex PCR; TCRdb keeps only in-frame clonotypes and omits some of them. The table shows some 110,000 clones, with around nine tenths occurring only once. This material consisted of peripheral blood, taken on day 0 of AZD1222 vaccination. These receptors originate from an adult in good health.

The CDR3 nucleotides read TGTGCCAGCTCCGCAGAGGGAATAAGGACTAGCGGGTACAATGAGCAGTTCTTC. It yields the protein CASSAEGIRTSGYNEQFF. V is TRBV18 and J is TRBJ2-1; TRBD2 matches at 11 bases. V shed 6 bases, J shed 4 bases, and the junction held 14 bases outside the gene matches. This CDR3 has 18 residues. Germline V gene lookup returns CDR1 KGHSH and CDR2 LQKENI.

The V gene is TRBV6-5, the J gene TRBJ2-3; D gene ambiguous. In germline, CDR1 is MNHEY, CDR2 SVGAGI. This CDR3 has 14 amino acids. V was shortened by 2 bases and J by 15 bases, with 21 bases between the two germline ends. In nucleotides, the CDR3 is TGTGCCAGCAGTTACGGTGTACTGGTCCCTCTCTTATATTTT. Protein: CASSYGVLVPLLYF.

J is TRBJ1-2 and V is TRBV7-8, with 7 bases identical to TRBD1. J was trimmed by 6 bases and V by 6 bases; bases with no gene match: 7. The CDR3 spans 13 residues. The germline CDR1 and CDR2 sequences are SGHVS and FQNEAQ. This CDR3 is CASSSQGRDGYTF. CDR3 coding DNA: TGTGCCAGCAGTTCACAGGGGAGGGATGGCTACACCTTC. Complete variable domain (other parts from reference TRBV7-8 and TRBJ1-2): GAGVSQSPRYKVAKRGQDVALRCDPISGHVSLFWYQQALGQGPEFLTYFQNEAQLDKSGLPSDRFFAERPEGSVSTLKIQRTQQEDSAVYLCASSSQGRDGYTFGSGTRLTVV.

The chain links TRBV29-1 to TRBJ1-2; TRBD1 matches at 8 bases. CDR1 is SQVTM, CDR2 ANQGSEA, per germline. V dropped 7 bases and J dropped 0; count of bases not matched to a gene: 16. This CDR3 is built from 17 residues. The CDR3 DNA follows: TGCAGCGCCACGGGGGAGCAGGGGGCTCTCACTAACTATGGCTACACCTTC. Its protein is CSATGEQGALTNYGYTF. Together with reference TRBV29-1 and TRBJ1-2, the CDR3 gives the full variable domain: SAVISQKPSRDICQRGTSLTIQCQVDSQVTMMFWYRQQPGQSLTLIATANQGSEATYESGFVIDKFPISRPNLTFSTLTVSNMSPEDSSIYLCSATGEQGALTNYGYTFGSGTRLTVV.

The rearrangement joins TRBV19 to TRBJ1-5, with a tentative D call TRBD1 (5 bases). Germline values: CDR1 LNHDA, CDR2 SQIVND (reference sequence). This CDR3 has 16 amino acids. Between the trimmed V and J ends, which lost 4 bases and 0 bases, there was a span of 13 bases. The CDR3 is CASSTETDYSNQPQHF. The CDR3 nucleotides are TGTGCCAGTAGTACGGAGACAGATTATAGCAATCAGCCCCAGCATTTT.

The chain joins TRBV7-8 to TRBJ1-4; D might be TRBD1 (5 bases). Germline V lookup: CDR1 SGHVS, CDR2 FQNEAQ. CDR3 length equals 16 residues. Between the trimmed V and J ends, which lost 2 bases and 3 bases, there was a span of 13 bases. The CDR3 loop is CASSLFREGPNEKLFF. In nucleotides, the CDR3 is TGTGCCAGCAGCTTATTCAGGGAGGGACCTAATGAAAAACTGTTTTTT.

The rearrangement links TRBV4-1 to TRBJ2-7; D unresolved. Germline V gene data show CDR1 as MGHRA and CDR2 as YSYEKL. CDR3 size: 14 residues. Trimming took 0 bases from V and 2 from J, leaving 8 bases between them. CDR3 sequence reads: CASSQEDRTYEQYF. DNA for the CDR3: TGCGCCAGCAGCCAAGAAGATCGGACCTACGAGCAGTACTTC.

This clone came up a few times. In DNA form, the CDR3 reads TGTGCCACCAGCAGACAACGGGGGGGCCGCGAAAACATTCAGTACTTC. Its protein is CATSRQRGGRENIQYF. This chain joins TRBV15 and TRBJ2-4, with TRBD2 identical over 8 bases. This CDR3 region has 16 residues. The germline gives CDR1 LNHNV, CDR2 YYDKDF (reference sequence). The V segment lost 2 bases and the J segment 5 bases; nucleotides outside the gene matches: 8.

The chain couples TRBV18 to TRBJ1-3, with 7 bases that match TRBD1. After removal of 5 bases from V and 4 bases from J, the junction contained 11 bases not matched to a gene. In germline, CDR1 is KGHSH, CDR2 LQKENI. This CDR3 has 16 residues. The CDR3 DNA follows: TGTGCCAGCTCATACGAACTACAGGGGAGCGGAAACACCATATATTTT. Protein product: CASSYELQGSGNTIYF.

This chain links TRBV5-6 with TRBJ1-5; 10 nucleotides line up with TRBD1. The CDR3 has 15 amino acids. Looked up from germline, CDR1 is SGHDT and CDR2 is YYEEEE. After removal of 4 bases from V and 0 bases from J, the junction contained 1 base not matched to a gene. The CDR3 reads CASSRDRGSNQPQHF. In DNA, the CDR3 is TGTGCCAGCAGCCGGGACAGGGGTAGCAATCAGCCCCAGCATTTT. The whole variable domain, remainder taken from reference TRBV5-6 and TRBJ1-5, is DAGVTQSPTHLIKTRGQQVTLRCSPKSGHDTVSWYQQALGQGPQFIFQYYEEEERQRGNFPDRFSGHQFPNYSSELNVNALLLGDSALYLCASSRDRGSNQPQHFGDGTRLSIL.

J is TRBJ1-1 and V is TRBV29-1, with a tentative D call TRBD1 (6 bases). Germline loops: CDR1 SQVTM, CDR2 ANQGSEA. The length of the CDR3 is 12 residues. V gave up 5 bases and J gave up 1 base, with 8 bases separating them. For the CDR3, the DNA is TGCAGCGTTCGCAGGGGGAACACTGAAGCTTTCTTT. It specifies CSVRRGNTEAFF.

The chain combines TRBV9 with TRBJ1-1, with no clear D. The germline gives CDR1 SGDLS, CDR2 YYNGEE. The CDR3 contains 15 residues. The V and J ends lost 0 bases and 1 base respectively, with 10 bases between them. Written as DNA, the CDR3 is TGTGCCAGCAGCGTAGATAACAGCGGGAACACTGAAGCTTTCTTT. Protein: CASSVDNSGNTEAFF.

V usage is TRBV4-1 and J usage is TRBJ1-2; unclear D gene. V was cut by 4 bases and J by 8 bases, with 14 bases left in between. The CDR3 spans 13 residues. Germline V gene lookup returns CDR1 MGHRA and CDR2 YSYEKL. The DNA of the CDR3 is TGCGCCAGCAGCCCCATTTTCGTAAAAGGCTACACCTTC. This sequence encodes CASSPIFVKGYTF.

This chain uses TRBV3-1 (or the pseudogene TRBV3-2) with TRBJ1-1, with unresolved D. The CDR3 loop spans 13 amino acids. Germline V CDR1 and CDR2: LGHDT, YNNKEL (reference sequence). The V gene lost 0 bases and the J gene lost 5 bases, with 7 bases spanning the gap. In DNA, the CDR3 is TGTGCCAGCAGCCAAGATGGTGGGACTGAAGCTTTCTTT. It specifies CASSQDGGTEAFF.